This TCR delta chain was sequenced during a study of human gamma delta and Vdelta1 T cells. TCRdb re-processed the PCR reads via CATT. Of over 1,400 delta-chain clones detected, 40% to 50% appear once; the ten largest clones hold approximately 4.7%. In its sample, this clone is medium-sized. The V gene end was trimmed by 3 bases and the J gene end by 3 bases; junction bases not matched to a gene: 31. Per the germline V gene, CDR1 is TSWWSYY and CDR2 is QGS. The CDR3 is 23 residues long. The clonotype originates from a human donor in good health. This sequence joins TRDV1 and TRDJ1, with 7 nucleotides matching TRDD3. Sequencing input: Vdelta1 gamma-delta T cells from blood. The CDR3 DNA sequence: TGTGCTCTTGGGGAGACTACCCAGCCCCTCTCGAGTTACTGGGGATCAGGGGCCGATAAACTCATCTTT. It yields the protein CALGETTQPLSSYWGSGADKLIF.